This T cell receptor (beta chain) stems from a study of monozygotic twins with inflammatory bowel disease. Whole-study findings and limits: No detectable difference in repertoire similarity separated concordant from discordant twins, possibly as a result of limited power. Variability in patient repertoires may have come partly from differing immunosuppressive treatments. With others, IBD patients shared fewer clonotypes than healthy twins did, especially with disease activity.

On this clonotype itself: What it recognizes is unknown.

Blood was drawn at around 2.5 ml per donor. Germline V CDR1 and CDR2: ENHRY, SYGVKD. This CDR3 comprises 17 residues. TCRdb derives one entry per CDR3 protein from the 5' RACE reads, leaving out DNA. The sample has 200,000 to 250,000 distinct CDR3 sequences. The rearrangement uses TRBV10-3 and TRBJ2-1; the TRBD2 assignment by TCRdb is unverifiable without DNA. The sequenced material came from blood. The clonotype comes from a human donor with ulcerative colitis or Crohn's disease, or a healthy co-twin of an affected twin (not recorded which). The CDR3 sequence: CAISESTSGGPYNEQFF.